Listed below are T cell receptor beta chains from one sample, sequenced in a study of T cell responses to AZD1222 COVID-19 vaccine. TCRdb's copy holds only in-frame clones and misses some; the assay was immunoSEQ multiplex PCR. The sample shows some 140,000 clones, more than 90% of them seen only once. This specimen consisted of peripheral blood, obtained on day 0 of AZD1222 vaccination. The receptor source for this set is an adult in good health. Each CDR3 is given with its conserved first and last residue. The order of the fields is V gene, J gene, CDR3 protein.

TRBV5-6	TRBJ1-2	CASSPRWESYGYTF
TRBV3-1/TRBV3-2	TRBJ1-1	CASSQGLTANTEAFF
TRBV10-3	TRBJ2-2	CAISWTGGNSGELFF
TRBV4-2	TRBJ2-1	CASSQERPGGPYNEQFF
TRBV7-2	TRBJ1-2	CASSLAARGVTYGYTF
TRBV6-5	TRBJ2-2	CATRLLQGYGELFF
TRBV30	TRBJ2-7	CAWTQTPYEQYF
TRBV28	TRBJ1-4	CASSGGFREKLFF
TRBV6-2/TRBV6-3	TRBJ2-5	CASSYSGGTQYF
TRBV16	TRBJ1-5	CASSQSLPGNQPQHF
TRBV11-2	TRBJ2-7	CASSFSSGLYEQYF
TRBV18	TRBJ1-2	CASSPTKTISYGYTF
TRBV7-9	TRBJ2-7	CASSLAGHEQYF
TRBV19	TRBJ1-4	CASKGRSNEKLFF
TRBV11-3	TRBJ2-5	CASSFSPSGGPSPQETQYF
TRBV5-1	TRBJ1-5	CASSLDGDGGQPQHF
TRBV6-4	TRBJ1-1	CASSDGQGGTEAFF
TRBV5-1	TRBJ2-3	CASSLDPRTGTDTQYF
TRBV12-5	TRBJ1-1	CASGFPNTEAFF
TRBV29-1	TRBJ1-4	CSGGGGGHEKLFF
TRBV6-2/TRBV6-3	TRBJ2-7	CASSPRDGKNYEQYF
TRBV5-4	TRBJ2-7	CASSLGGGGKDEQYF
TRBV6-4	TRBJ1-2	CASSSTGTGSNYGYTF
TRBV5-6	TRBJ2-1	CASSLGFNEQFF
TRBV7-9	TRBJ2-5	CASSPGGFRETQYF
TRBV19	TRBJ1-3	CASSTSPDRRSGNTIYF
TRBV30	TRBJ1-5	CAWSVRFISQPQHF
TRBV9	TRBJ1-1	CASSGITTGENTEAFF
TRBV13	TRBJ1-4	CASSSDWNGEKLFF
TRBV19	TRBJ2-5	CASSTLWGDETQYF
TRBV30	TRBJ2-7	CAWGTGGTYEQYF
TRBV5-4	TRBJ1-4	CASSMGQSREKLFF
TRBV6-5	TRBJ1-1	CASSYPMGPTTEAFF
TRBV6-5	TRBJ1-6	CASSPRAPANSPLHF
TRBV10-3	TRBJ1-1	CAIRPGRGPAFF
TRBV4-3	TRBJ1-2	CASSHLGQGGGYTF
TRBV2	TRBJ2-7	CASKDRGSEQYF
TRBV2	TRBJ1-2	CASRGTPGNYGYTF
TRBV6-7	TRBJ1-1	CASSYRPLNTEAFF
TRBV7-2	TRBJ1-4	CASSPPGGSNEKLFF
TRBV30	TRBJ2-2	CAWGFGELFF
TRBV7-6	TRBJ2-3	CASTNGRDRVTDTQYF